These 9 T cell receptor beta chains came from one sample sequenced in a study of blood T cell repertoires in COVID-19. The data were produced by immunoSEQ multiplex PCR, yet TCRdb's version contains in-frame clones alone and is incomplete. The sample consists of approximately 70,000 clones, less than 95% of them appearing once. The material sequenced was peripheral blood. Receptors originate from a woman aged 60 to 75 with active COVID-19.

J is TRBJ2-3 and V is TRBV6-2 or TRBV6-3; possibly TRBD1 for D (6 bases). Trimming pared 6 bases from V and 1 base from J, leaving 17 bases between. This CDR3 has 16 amino acids. Germline V gene lookup returns CDR1 MNHEY and CDR2 SVGEGT. The CDR3 loop is CASSPTWTEGTDTQYF. The CDR3, as DNA: TGTGCCAGCAGCCCTACCTGGACAGAAGGCACAGATACGCAGTATTTT.

The table lists this clone with a count of one. The chain joins TRBV7-8 to TRBJ1-5; D perhaps matches TRBD1 (6 bases). V lost 2 bases and J 4 bases, leaving 12 bases between the germline ends. Germline loops: CDR1 SGHVS, CDR2 FQNEAQ. The CDR3 loop spans 15 amino acids. As DNA, the CDR3 is TGTGCCAGCAGCTTAACGGGGGGGCGGAATCAGCCCCAGCATTTT. Translated, it gives CASSLTGGRNQPQHF.

This sequence joins TRBV5-1 and TRBJ1-2; TRBD1 matches at 7 bases. Per germline, CDR1 SGHRS and CDR2 YFSETQ. Trimming at V came to 4 bases and at J to 5 bases, leaving 8 bases not matched to a gene. The CDR3 spans 14 residues. CDR3 sequence (DNA): TGCGCCAGCAGCGTCACCCAGGGGGGTTATGGCTACACCTTC. Translated, it gives CASSVTQGGYGYTF.

The chain links TRBV28 to TRBJ2-7; unclear D gene. V was trimmed by 5 bases and J by 8 bases, leaving 10 bases between them. Germline V gene sequence: CDR1 MDHEN, CDR2 SYDVKM. CDR3 size: 11 residues. This chain's CDR3 is CASSTFRKQYF. The CDR3, as DNA: TGTGCCAGCAGTACCTTCAGGAAGCAGTACTTC.

The chain recombines TRBV19 with TRBJ2-4, with 8 bases matching TRBD2. Germline V lookup: CDR1 LNHDA, CDR2 SQIVND (reference sequence). V was pared by 5 bases and J by 9 bases, with 9 bases of the junction left unmatched. The CDR3 length is 14 residues. The CDR3 sequence: CASSHEREGSIQYF. DNA for the CDR3: TGTGCCAGTAGTCACGAACGGGAGGGGAGCATTCAGTACTTC.

The chain links TRBV7-2 to TRBJ2-3; 12 bases agree with TRBD2. The CDR3 extends over 16 amino acids. V lost 5 bases, J lost 2 bases, and 5 bases stayed unmatched. Germline V CDR1 and CDR2: SGHTA, FQGNSA. CDR3 sequence reads: CASSTRLAGATDTQYF. DNA of the CDR3: TGTGCCAGCAGCACCCGACTAGCGGGAGCCACAGATACGCAGTATTTT.

This chain connects TRBV2 to TRBJ2-5; TRBD1 matches 7 bases. Germline lookup yields CDR1 SNHLY and CDR2 FYNNEI. CDR3 length: 15 amino acids. V was pared by 5 bases and J by 3 bases, with 9 bases of the junction left unmatched. As DNA, the CDR3 is TGTGCCAGCAGTTTTTGGGACAGTAGCAAAGAGACCCAGTACTTC. It translates to CASSFWDSSKETQYF.

The CDR3 DNA sequence: TGTGCCAGCAAAGGCAGGAAAGGATCTGTCTACGAGCAGTACTTC. This encodes CASKGRKGSVYEQYF. The chain has TRBV28 and TRBJ2-7; D call uncertain. Germline CDR1 is MDHEN and CDR2 is SYDVKM. V lost 7 bases, J lost 3 bases, and 19 bases lay in between. The CDR3 totals 15 residues.

This chain joins TRBV5-4 and TRBJ1-2; D ambiguous. Germline loops: CDR1 SGHNT, CDR2 YYREEE (reference sequence). The CDR3 is 12 amino acids. The ends were cut back, 2 bases at V and 8 bases at J, with 10 bases in the middle. The CDR3: CASSLTTGGYTF. Written as DNA, the CDR3 is TGTGCCAGCAGCTTAACCACCGGGGGCTACACCTTC.